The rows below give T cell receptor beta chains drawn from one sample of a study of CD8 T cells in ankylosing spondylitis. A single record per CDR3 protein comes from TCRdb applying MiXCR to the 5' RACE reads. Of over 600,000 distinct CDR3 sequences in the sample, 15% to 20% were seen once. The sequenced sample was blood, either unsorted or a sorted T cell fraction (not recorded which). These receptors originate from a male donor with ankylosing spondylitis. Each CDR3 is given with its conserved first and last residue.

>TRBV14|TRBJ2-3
CASSQALRADTQYF
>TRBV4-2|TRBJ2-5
CASSPRISDQETQYF
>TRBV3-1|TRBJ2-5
CASSQEVMAGETQYF
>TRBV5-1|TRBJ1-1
CASSFRGPSNTEAFF
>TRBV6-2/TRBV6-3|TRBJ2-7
CASSYRQTARVGEQYF
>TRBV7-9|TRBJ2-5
CASSLFRSQETQYF
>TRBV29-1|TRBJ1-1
CSVEGMDGLLNTEAFF
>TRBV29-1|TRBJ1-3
CSVIQGSGNTIYF
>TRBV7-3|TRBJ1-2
CAISLTVGTPYGYTF
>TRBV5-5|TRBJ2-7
CASSLVRAGNEQYF
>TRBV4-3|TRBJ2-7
CASSQALAGGPYEQYF
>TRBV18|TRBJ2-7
CASSPGQPSSYEQYF
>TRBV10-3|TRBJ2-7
CAISGTSGRALGYYEQYF
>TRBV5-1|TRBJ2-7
CASSRGDSQVKFYEQYF
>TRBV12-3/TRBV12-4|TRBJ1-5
CASSPARQGANQPQHF
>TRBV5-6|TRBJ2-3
CASSLGLAGVRSTDTQYF
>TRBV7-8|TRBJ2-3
CASSFYTGRSTDTQYF
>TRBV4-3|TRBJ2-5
CASSPSGGGRVKETQYF
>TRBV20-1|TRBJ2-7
CSARVLAGAYEQYF
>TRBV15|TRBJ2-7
CATSRGGVTYEQYF
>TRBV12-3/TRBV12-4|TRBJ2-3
CASSSRLIPRTDTQYF
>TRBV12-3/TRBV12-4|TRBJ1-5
CASSRGQSFDQPQHF
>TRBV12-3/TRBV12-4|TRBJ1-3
CASSSLSPVRNTIYF
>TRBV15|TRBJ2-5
CATSLGFRETQYF
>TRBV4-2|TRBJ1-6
CASRSDPASPLHF
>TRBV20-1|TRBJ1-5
CSASSDSNQPQHF
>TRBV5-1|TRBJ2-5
CASSLVSSGETQYF
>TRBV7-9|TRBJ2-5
CASSLATAFETQYF
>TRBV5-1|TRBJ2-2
CASSSLLGAGELFF
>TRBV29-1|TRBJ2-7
CSVRTDPTMEEQYF
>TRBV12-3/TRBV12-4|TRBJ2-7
CASRLGALEQYF
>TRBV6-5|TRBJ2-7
CASSYSVGDTYEQYF
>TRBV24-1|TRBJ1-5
CATSGQGLGQPQHF
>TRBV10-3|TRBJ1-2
CAIFGTAYGYTF
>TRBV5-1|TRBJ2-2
CASSWGLAGAGTGELFF
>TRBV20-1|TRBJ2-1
CSARKTGVYNEQFF
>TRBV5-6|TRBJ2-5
CASSLGLAGVGQETQYF
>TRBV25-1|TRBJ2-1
CASSEVGVAKWNEQFF
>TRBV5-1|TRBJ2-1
CASSLISGGEGEQFF
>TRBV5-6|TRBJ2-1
CASSLADLSYNEQFF
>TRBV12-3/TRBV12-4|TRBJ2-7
CASSRSGGGYEQYF
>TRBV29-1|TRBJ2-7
CSAKTGILHEQYF
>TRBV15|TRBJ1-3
CATSRESGRVSGNTIYF
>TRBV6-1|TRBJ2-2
CASRSGQGPTGELFF
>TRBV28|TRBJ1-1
CASRGQGRTWDEAFF